This T cell receptor beta chain comes out of a study of blood T cell repertoires in COVID-19. Study at large: PBMCs, B-cell-depleted T cells, or T cells provided the cDNA or gDNA that made up the material.

Study processing details: By means of reference gene primer amplification, nucleated cell counts were estimated. Only in-frame clones appear in the TCRdb table, and some are missing; sequencing was by immunoSEQ multiplex PCR. From that table come the V and J calls and clone size; the DNA was used to work out D and trimming. The table lists 50,000 to 65,000 clones, 88% of them singletons, with roughly 3.2% in the top ten. Remarks on this clone: Other DNA sequences of this sample code for an identical CDR3.

The CDR3 is 14 residues long. The V and J ends lost 2 bases and 2 bases, in that order; junction bases with no gene match: 3. CDR1 and CDR2 from the germline V gene are SGHRS and YFSETQ. This clonotype originated in a man aged 45 to 65 with active COVID-19. Source material: peripheral blood. The chain couples TRBV5-1 to TRBJ2-5; 7 bases map to TRBD2. The CDR3 loop reads CASSLGTIQETQYF. Written as DNA, the CDR3 is TGCGCCAGCAGCTTAGGGACTATACAAGAGACCCAGTACTTC.